This TCR beta chain was obtained from a study of cytomegalovirus exposure and HLA in healthy donors. As for the study in general: The roughly 120 validation repertoires, a later analysis reported, used the same platform as the approximately 670 first-cohort repertoires.

General study points: Some 150 TCR beta chains were listed as cytomegalovirus-associated. A later analysis found first-cohort TCR clusters tended to co-occur in the roughly 120 validation repertoires.

Libraries were prepared by immunoSEQ multiplex PCR; TCRdb keeps only in-frame clonotypes and omits some of them. The sample carries some 150,000 clones, approximately 86% recorded once. Germline loops: CDR1 LGHNA, CDR2 YNFKEQ. Trimming removed 0 bases from V and 2 bases from J, with 14 bases in between. This CDR3 spans 16 amino acids. As for this clone: The antigen is undetermined.

The chain joins TRBV4-2 to TRBJ2-7; TRBD1 is a possible D gene (5 bases). The receptor was derived from a man between 18 and 29 years old in good health and CMV-seropositive. The sequencing input was PBMCs. In nucleotides, the CDR3 is TGTGCCAGCAGCCAAGAATCGGACATCCGCGCCTACGAGCAGTACTTC. Translating it yields CASSQESDIRAYEQYF.